The clone carrying this T cell receptor (beta chain) appeared a few times. This sample stems from a study of blood T cell repertoires in COVID-19. Looking at the study overall: There were acute and convalescent COVID-19 samples, and they came from the United States, Italy and Spain. The cDNA or gDNA used as material had been derived from T cells, B-cell-depleted T cells, or PBMCs.

The CDR3 has 15 amino acids. Deletions cut 7 bases from V and 2 bases from J, with 17 bases between. From germline, CDR1 is MNHEY and CDR2 SVGAGI. In the original workflow: Reference gene primer amplification gave nucleated cell count estimates. Some clones are missing from TCRdb's copy, which holds only in-frame ones; the method was immunoSEQ multiplex PCR. That table is the source of V, J and clone size, and D and trimming were worked out from the DNA. The table shows 55,000 to 75,000 clones, with roughly 77% occurring only once. The chain couples TRBV6-5 to TRBJ1-2, with TRBD1 as a possible D gene (5 bases). The clonotype originates from a human donor in a cohort sampled during active COVID-19. Sequenced sample: peripheral blood. CDR3 nucleotide sequence: TGTGCCAGCACTGGGGGAGGGGACTGGAACTATGGCTACACCTTC. Protein product: CASTGGGDWNYGYTF.